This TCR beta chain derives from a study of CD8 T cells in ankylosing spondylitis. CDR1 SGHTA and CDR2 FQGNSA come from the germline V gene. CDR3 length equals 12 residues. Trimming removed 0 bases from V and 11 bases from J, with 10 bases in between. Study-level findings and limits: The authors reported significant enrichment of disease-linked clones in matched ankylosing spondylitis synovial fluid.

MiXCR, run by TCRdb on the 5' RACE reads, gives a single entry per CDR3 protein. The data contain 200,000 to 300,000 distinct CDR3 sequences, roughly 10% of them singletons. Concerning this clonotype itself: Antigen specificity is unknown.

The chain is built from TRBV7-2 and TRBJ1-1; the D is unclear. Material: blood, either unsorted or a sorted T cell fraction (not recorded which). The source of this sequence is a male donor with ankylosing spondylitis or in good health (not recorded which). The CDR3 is CASSLAGLTAFF. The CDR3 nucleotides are TGTGCCAGCAGCTTAGCAGGCCTAACGGCTTTCTTT.